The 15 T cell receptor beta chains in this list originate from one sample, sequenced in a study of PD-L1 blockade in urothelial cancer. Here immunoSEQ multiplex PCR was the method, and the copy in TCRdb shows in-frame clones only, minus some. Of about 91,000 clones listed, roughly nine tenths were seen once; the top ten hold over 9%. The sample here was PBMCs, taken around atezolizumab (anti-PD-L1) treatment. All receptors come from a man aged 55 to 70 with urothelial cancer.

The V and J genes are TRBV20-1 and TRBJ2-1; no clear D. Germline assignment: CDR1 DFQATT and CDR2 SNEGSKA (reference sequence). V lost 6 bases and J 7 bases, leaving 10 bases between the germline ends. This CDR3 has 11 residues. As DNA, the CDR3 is TGCAGTGCGCGCTGGTTAAATGAGCAGTTCTTC. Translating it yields CSARWLNEQFF.

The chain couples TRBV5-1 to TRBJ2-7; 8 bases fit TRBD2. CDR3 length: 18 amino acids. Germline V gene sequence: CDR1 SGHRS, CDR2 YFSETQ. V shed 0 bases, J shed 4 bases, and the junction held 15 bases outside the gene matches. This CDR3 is CASSLGGLAGQQSYEQYF. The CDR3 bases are TGCGCCAGCAGCTTGGGAGGGCTAGCGGGCCAGCAGAGTTACGAGCAGTACTTC.

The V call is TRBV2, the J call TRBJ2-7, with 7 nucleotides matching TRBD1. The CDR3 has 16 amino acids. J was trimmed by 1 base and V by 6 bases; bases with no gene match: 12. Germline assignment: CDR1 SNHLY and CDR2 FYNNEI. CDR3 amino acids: CASRYRGQTNSYEQYF. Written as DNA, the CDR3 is TGTGCCAGCAGATACAGGGGCCAAACCAATTCCTACGAGCAGTACTTC. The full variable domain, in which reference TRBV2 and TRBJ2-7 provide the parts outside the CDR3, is EPEVTQTPSHQVTQMGQEVILRCVPISNHLYFYWYRQILGQKVEFLVSFYNNEISEKSEIFDDQFSVERPDGSNFTLKIRSTKLEDSAMYFCASRYRGQTNSYEQYFGPGTRLTVT.

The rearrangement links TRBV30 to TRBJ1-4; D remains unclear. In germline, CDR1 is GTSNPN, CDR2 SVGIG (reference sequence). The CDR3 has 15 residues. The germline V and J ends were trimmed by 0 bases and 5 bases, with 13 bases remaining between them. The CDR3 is CAWSVSGQPNEKLFF. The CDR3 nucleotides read TGTGCCTGGAGTGTTAGCGGGCAGCCGAATGAAAAACTGTTTTTT.

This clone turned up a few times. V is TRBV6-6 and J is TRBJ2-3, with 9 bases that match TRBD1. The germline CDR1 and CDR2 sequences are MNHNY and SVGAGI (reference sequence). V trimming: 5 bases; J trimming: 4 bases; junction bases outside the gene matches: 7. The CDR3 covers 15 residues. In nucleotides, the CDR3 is TGTGCCAGCAGTAACCGGGACAGGGACTCAGATACGCAGTATTTT. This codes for CASSNRDRDSDTQYF.

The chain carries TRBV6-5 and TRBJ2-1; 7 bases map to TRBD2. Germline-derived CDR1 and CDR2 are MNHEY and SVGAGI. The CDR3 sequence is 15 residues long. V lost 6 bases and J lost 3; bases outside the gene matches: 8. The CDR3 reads CASSRGGSYYNEQFF. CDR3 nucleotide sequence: TGTGCCAGCAGCCGGGGCGGGAGCTACTACAATGAGCAGTTCTTC.

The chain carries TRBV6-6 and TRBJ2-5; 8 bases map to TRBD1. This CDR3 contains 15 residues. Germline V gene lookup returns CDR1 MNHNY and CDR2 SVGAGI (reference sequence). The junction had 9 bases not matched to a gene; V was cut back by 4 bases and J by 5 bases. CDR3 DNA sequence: TGTGCCAGCAGTTCCCCCAGGGGGCGCAGGGAGACCCAGTACTTC. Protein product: CASSSPRGRRETQYF.

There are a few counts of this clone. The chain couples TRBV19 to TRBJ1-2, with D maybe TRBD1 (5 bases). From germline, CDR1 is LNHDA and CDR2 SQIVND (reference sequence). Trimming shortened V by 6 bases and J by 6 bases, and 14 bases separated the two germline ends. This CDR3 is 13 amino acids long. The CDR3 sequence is CASRGVGGHGYTF. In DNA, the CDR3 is TGTGCCAGTAGAGGGGTTGGAGGGCATGGCTACACCTTC.

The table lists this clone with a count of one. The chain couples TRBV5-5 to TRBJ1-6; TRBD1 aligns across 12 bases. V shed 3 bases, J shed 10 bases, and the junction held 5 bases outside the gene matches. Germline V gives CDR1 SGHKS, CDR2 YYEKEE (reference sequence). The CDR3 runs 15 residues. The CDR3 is CASSWGQGAKSPLHF. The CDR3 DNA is TGTGCCAGCAGCTGGGGACAGGGGGCTAAGTCACCCCTCCACTTT.

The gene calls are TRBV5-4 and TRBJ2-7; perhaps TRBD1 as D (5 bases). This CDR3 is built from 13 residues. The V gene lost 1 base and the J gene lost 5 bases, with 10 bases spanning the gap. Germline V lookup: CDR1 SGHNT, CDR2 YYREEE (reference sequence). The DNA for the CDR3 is TGTGCCAGCAGCTTGACCCCAGGGAACGAGCAGTACTTC. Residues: CASSLTPGNEQYF.

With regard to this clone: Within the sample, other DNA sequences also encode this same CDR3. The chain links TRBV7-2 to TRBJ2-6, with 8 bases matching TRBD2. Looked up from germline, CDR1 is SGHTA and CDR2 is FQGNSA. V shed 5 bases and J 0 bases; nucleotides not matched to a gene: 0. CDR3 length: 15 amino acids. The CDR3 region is CASSRGGSGANVLTF. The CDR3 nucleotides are TGTGCCAGCAGCCGGGGGGGCTCTGGGGCCAACGTCCTGACTTTC.

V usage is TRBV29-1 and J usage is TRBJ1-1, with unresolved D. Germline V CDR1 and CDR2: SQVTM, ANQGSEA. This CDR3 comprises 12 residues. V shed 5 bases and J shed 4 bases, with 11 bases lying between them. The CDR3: CSVNRGSTEAFF. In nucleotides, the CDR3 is TGCAGCGTTAACAGAGGGAGCACTGAAGCTTTCTTT.

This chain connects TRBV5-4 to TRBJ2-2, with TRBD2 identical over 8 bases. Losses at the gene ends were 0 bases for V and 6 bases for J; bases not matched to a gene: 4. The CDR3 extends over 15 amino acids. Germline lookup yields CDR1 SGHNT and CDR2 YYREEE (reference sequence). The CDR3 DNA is TGTGCCAGCAGCTTGGGTGGGACTAGTTCCGGGGAGCTGTTTTTT. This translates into CASSLGGTSSGELFF.

In DNA, the CDR3 is TGTGCCATCATGGCCAGCGGGATGGTCAAAGAGCAGTTCTTC. It translates to CAIMASGMVKEQFF. This sequence joins TRBV10-3 and TRBJ2-1; 7 positions agree with TRBD2. The germline CDR1 and CDR2 sequences are ENHRY and SYGVKD. The CDR3 loop spans 14 amino acids. V lost 7 bases and J lost 10; bases outside the gene matches: 13.

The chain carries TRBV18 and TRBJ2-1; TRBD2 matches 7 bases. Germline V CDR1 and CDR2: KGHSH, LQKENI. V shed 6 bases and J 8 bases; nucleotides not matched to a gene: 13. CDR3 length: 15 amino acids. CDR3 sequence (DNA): TGTGCCAGCTCGCCTCCCAGCGGGGCCGTCCATGAGCAGTTCTTC. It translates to CASSPPSGAVHEQFF.